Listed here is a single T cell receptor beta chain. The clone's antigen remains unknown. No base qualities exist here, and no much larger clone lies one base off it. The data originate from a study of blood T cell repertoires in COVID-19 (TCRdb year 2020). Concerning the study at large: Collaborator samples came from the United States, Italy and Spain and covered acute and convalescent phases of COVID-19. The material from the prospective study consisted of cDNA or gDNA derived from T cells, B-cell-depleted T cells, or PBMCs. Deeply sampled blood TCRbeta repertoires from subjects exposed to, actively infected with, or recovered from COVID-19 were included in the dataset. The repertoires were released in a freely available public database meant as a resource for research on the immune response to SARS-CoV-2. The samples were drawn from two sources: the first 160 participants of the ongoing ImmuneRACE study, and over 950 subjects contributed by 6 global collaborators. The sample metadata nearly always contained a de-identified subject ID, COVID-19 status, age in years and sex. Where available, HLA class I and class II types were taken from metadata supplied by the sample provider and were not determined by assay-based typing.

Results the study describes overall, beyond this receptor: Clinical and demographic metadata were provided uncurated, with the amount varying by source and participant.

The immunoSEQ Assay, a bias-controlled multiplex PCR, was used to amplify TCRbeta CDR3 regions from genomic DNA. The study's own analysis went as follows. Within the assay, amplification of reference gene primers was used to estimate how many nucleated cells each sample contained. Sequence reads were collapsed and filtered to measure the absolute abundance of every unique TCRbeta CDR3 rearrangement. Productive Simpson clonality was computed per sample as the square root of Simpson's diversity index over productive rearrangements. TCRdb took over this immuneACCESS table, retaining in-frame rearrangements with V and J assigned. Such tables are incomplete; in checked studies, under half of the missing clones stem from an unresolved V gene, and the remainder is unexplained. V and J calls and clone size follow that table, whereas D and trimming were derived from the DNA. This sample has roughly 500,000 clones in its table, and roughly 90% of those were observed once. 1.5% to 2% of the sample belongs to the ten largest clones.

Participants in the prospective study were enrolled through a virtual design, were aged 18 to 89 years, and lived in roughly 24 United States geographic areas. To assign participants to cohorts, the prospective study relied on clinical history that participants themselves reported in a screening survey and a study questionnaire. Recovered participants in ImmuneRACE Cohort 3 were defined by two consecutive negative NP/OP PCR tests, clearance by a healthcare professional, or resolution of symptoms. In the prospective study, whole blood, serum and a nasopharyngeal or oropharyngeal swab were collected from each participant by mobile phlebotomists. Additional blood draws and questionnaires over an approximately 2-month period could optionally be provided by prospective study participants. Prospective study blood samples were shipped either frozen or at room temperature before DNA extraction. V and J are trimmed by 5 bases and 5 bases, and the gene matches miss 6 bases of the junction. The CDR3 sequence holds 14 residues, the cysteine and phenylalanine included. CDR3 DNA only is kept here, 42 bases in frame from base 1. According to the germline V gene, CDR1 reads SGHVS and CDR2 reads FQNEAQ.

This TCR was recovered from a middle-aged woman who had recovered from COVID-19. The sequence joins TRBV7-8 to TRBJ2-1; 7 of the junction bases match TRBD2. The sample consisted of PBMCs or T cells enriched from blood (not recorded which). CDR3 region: CASSPERGHNEQFF. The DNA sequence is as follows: TGTGCCAGCAGCCCGGAGCGGGGTCACAATGAGCAGTTCTTC.